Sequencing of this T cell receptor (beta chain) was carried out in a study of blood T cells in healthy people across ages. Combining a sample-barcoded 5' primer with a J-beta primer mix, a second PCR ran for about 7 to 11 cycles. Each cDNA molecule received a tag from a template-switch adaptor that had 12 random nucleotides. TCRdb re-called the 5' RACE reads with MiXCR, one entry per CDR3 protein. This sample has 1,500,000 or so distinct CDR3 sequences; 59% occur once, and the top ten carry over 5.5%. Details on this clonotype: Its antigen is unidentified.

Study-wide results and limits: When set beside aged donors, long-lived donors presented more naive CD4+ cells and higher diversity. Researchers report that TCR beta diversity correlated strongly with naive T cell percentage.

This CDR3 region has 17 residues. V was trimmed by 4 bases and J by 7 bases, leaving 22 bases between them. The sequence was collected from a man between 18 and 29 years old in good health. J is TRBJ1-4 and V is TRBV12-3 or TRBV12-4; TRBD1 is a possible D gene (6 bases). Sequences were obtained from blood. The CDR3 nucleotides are TGTGCCAGCAGTTCACGGTTCACGGACAGCAGCTCTGAAAAACTGTTTTTT. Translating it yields CASSSRFTDSSSEKLFF.